A selection of T cell receptor beta chains follows, all from one sample in a study of T cell repertoires in cytomegalovirus infection. TCRdb re-called the reads through MiXCR, storing one row per CDR3 protein. The table has about 440,000 distinct CDR3 sequences, under 40% seen once. Sequencing was carried out using PBMCs. The receptors stem from a human donor in good health (CMV status not recorded). Some clones in this sample may be carry-over from other donors' samples. Both conserved end residues are part of each CDR3. D genes are given only for firm matches. Clone size is given for some rows only: seen once, a few or many times, or a class if the clone is expanded.

v_gene	d_gene	abundance	j_gene	CDR3nt	CDR3aa
TRBV5-6	-	-	TRBJ2-7	TGTGCCAGCGGAGGGGAACTATTAGGGGAGCAGTACTTC	CASGGELLGEQYF
TRBV4-1	TRBD1	few	TRBJ1-2	TGCGCCAGCAGCCAAGTGGGCAGGGGGCGCGTTGGCTACACCTTC	CASSQVGRGRVGYTF
TRBV2	-	-	TRBJ1-2	TGTGCCAGCAGATCAGAGCCGGATGGCTACACCTTC	CASRSEPDGYTF
TRBV7-4	-	few	TRBJ1-5	TGTGCCAGCAGCCAGACACCGAGCAATCAGCCCCAGCATTTT	CASSQTPSNQPQHF
TRBV7-2	TRBD1	few	TRBJ1-3	TGTGCCACCGGGACAGGGAACTCTGGAAACACCATATATTTT	CATGTGNSGNTIYF
TRBV29-1	TRBD2	-	TRBJ2-7	TGCAGCGCCTCAGCGGGGGCCCCCTGGGAGCAGTACTTC	CSASAGAPWEQYF
TRBV7-6	-	-	TRBJ2-3	TGTGCCAGCAGAATAGGACTACTACACCCCACTAGCACAGCGACGCAGTATTTT	CASRIGLLHPTSTATQYF
TRBV29-1	-	-	TRBJ2-1	TGCAGCGTTGAACCAGGGATGGGTAATGAGCAGTTCTTC	CSVEPGMGNEQFF
TRBV5-8	-	-	TRBJ2-5	TGTGCCAGCAGCTTGGACAGGGAGTATTATGAGACCCAGTACTTC	CASSLDREYYETQYF
TRBV7-6	TRBD1	-	TRBJ1-5	TGTGCCAGCAGACCCGGGACAGGTGAGCAGCCCCAGCCTTTT	CASRPGTGEQPQPF
TRBV18	-	few	TRBJ2-7	TGTGCCAGCTCACCACAAGAATCGACAGGTCCCTACGAGCAGTACTTC	CASSPQESTGPYEQYF
TRBV6-1	TRBD1	-	TRBJ2-5	TGTGCCACAACCACAGGGGCCCAAGAGACCCAGTACTTC	CATTTGAQETQYF
TRBV20-1	-	-	TRBJ2-1	TGCAGTGCTAGAGGGGGGGTGACAGGTGGGGGCAATGAGCAGTTCTTC	CSARGGVTGGGNEQFF
TRBV19	TRBD1	-	TRBJ1-1	TGTGCCAGTAGTATGGGACAGGGTCTTTCTCTGATCCCTGAAGCTTTCTTT	CASSMGQGLSLIPEAFF
TRBV12-3/TRBV12-4	TRBD1	-	TRBJ2-2	TGTGCCAGCAGACGGAGGGCAGGGGGCGACACCGGGGAGCTGTTTTTT	CASRRRAGGDTGELFF
TRBV4-1	-	few	TRBJ1-1	TGCGCCAGCAGCCAATTCGGCAGTTCGAACACTGAAGCTTTCTTT	CASSQFGSSNTEAFF
TRBV15	-	-	TRBJ2-5	TGTGCCACCAGCAGAGGTGTGTTGGGAGAGACCCAGTACTTC	CATSRGVLGETQYF
TRBV7-8	-	many	TRBJ1-5	TGTGCCAGCAGCAGTCCAGGGGTATCTAGCAATCAGCCCCAGCATTTT	CASSSPGVSSNQPQHF
TRBV6-1	TRBD1	-	TRBJ1-1	TGTGCCAGCTACCCCAGGGACAGGGGGAACACTGAAGCTTTCTTT	CASYPRDRGNTEAFF
TRBV6-2/TRBV6-3	TRBD1	few	TRBJ2-7	TGTGCCAGCAGTTACGTGGGACAGTCCTACGAGCAGTACTTC	CASSYVGQSYEQYF
TRBV5-3	-	once	TRBJ1-1	TGTGCCAGCAGCAACCAAGGGCGGGGCACTGAAGCTTTCTTT	CASSNQGRGTEAFF
TRBV4-1	-	-	TRBJ1-4	TGCGCCAGCAGCCAAGATGGGCCAAGTGAAAAACTGTTTTTT	CASSQDGPSEKLFF
TRBV25-1	-	-	TRBJ2-6	TGTGCCAGCAGTGACGAGTATGGACACTACTCTGGGGCCAACGTCCTGACTTTC	CASSDEYGHYSGANVLTF
TRBV7-6	TRBD1	-	TRBJ1-4	TGTGCCAGCAGCCGAAGATGGACAGGGGATAATGAAAAACTGTTTTTT	CASSRRWTGDNEKLFF
TRBV28	-	-	TRBJ1-3	TGTGCCAGCAGAGGACGGTCTGGAAACACCATATATTTT	CASRGRSGNTIYF
TRBV11-2	TRBD2	few	TRBJ2-5	TGTGCCAGCAGCGCAAAGTCCCTAGCGGAGTACCAAGAGACCCAGTACTTC	CASSAKSLAEYQETQYF
TRBV7-2	-	-	TRBJ1-1	TGTTCCAGCAGCTTAGCGCCATGTGGGGGTTTCTTT	CSSSLAPCGGFF
TRBV10-3	TRBD1	-	TRBJ1-1	TGTGCCATTGGACTGGGACAGGGTAAGGCTGAAGCTTTCTTT	CAIGLGQGKAEAFF
TRBV6-5	-	-	TRBJ2-2	TGTGCCAGCAGAAAAACTGGGGTTAACACCGGGGAGCTGTTTTTT	CASRKTGVNTGELFF
TRBV6-4	TRBD1	-	TRBJ1-5	TGTGCCGGCAGGGTAGTATCTGCCACCCTTTATTCGTTTGTGGGGACAGGGGGCAATCAGCCCCAGCATTTT	CAGRVVSATLYSFVGTGGNQPQHF
TRBV7-6	TRBD2	-	TRBJ2-1	TGTGCCAGCAGCTTAGGGGATAGGGGACTAGCGGATGAGCAGTTCTTC	CASSLGDRGLADEQFF
TRBV28	TRBD2	-	TRBJ2-3	TGTGCCAGCAGTTTACCCAAGAGCGGGGGGGCGGCAGATACGCAGTATTTT	CASSLPKSGGAADTQYF
TRBV6-1	-	-	TRBJ1-1	TGTGCCAGTCGAACCCGGGATTTGAACACTGAAGCTTTCTTT	CASRTRDLNTEAFF
TRBV19	TRBD1	-	TRBJ2-7	TGTGCCAGTAGTTCCCGGACAGGGCGGCTCCACGAGCAGTACTTC	CASSSRTGRLHEQYF
TRBV7-8	-	few	TRBJ1-3	TGTGCCAGCAGCCGTAACAGGATACCGAACACCGACTCCAGGGACTCTGGAAACACCATATATTTT	CASSRNRIPNTDSRDSGNTIYF
TRBV4-3	-	-	TRBJ2-3	TGCGCCAGCAGCCAAACCTCGCAGGGGAACACAGATACGCAGTATTTT	CASSQTSQGNTDTQYF
TRBV4-1	-	few	TRBJ1-2	TGCGCCAGCAGCCAAGAAGAGCAGAAGACCTATGGCTACACCTTC	CASSQEEQKTYGYTF
TRBV29-1	-	-	TRBJ1-1	TGCAGCGTTATCCGGTGGACTGAAGCTTTATTT	CSVIRWTEALF
TRBV27	-	-	TRBJ2-7	TGTGCCAGCGCCCTAGGAGGGGGGGCGAGGGAGCAGTACTTC	CASALGGGAREQYF
TRBV20-1	TRBD1	-	TRBJ2-6	TGCAGTGCCCTTGTACGGGACAGGGTATTGGCTGGGGCCAACGTCCTGACTTTC	CSALVRDRVLAGANVLTF
TRBV15	TRBD2	-	TRBJ2-3	TGTGCCACCAGCAGAGAAGGTTTTTGGACTAGCGGAAACACAGATACGCAGTATTTT	CATSREGFWTSGNTDTQYF
TRBV11-2	TRBD2	few	TRBJ2-3	TGTGCCAGCAGCATACCGGGACTAGCGGATACGCAGTATTTT	CASSIPGLADTQYF
TRBV6-2/TRBV6-3	TRBD1	few	TRBJ1-1	TGTGCCAGCAGCCTATCACAGGGGGCGAGGTTCGGAAGCACTGAAGCTTTCTTT	CASSLSQGARFGSTEAFF
TRBV7-9	TRBD1	-	TRBJ2-5	TGTGCCACCCGTTATAAAGACAGGGATCAGACCCAGTACTTC	CATRYKDRDQTQYF
TRBV12-3/TRBV12-4	TRBD1	few	TRBJ1-4	TGTGCCAGCAGTAGACTGGGACAGGGGAATGAAAAACTGTTTTTT	CASSRLGQGNEKLFF
TRBV28	-	few	TRBJ2-3	TGTGCCAGCAGTTTACTCCACGGGACCTCAGACACGCAGTATTTT	CASSLLHGTSDTQYF
TRBV27	TRBD1	-	TRBJ2-7	TGTGCCAGCAGTTTATTTGGGACAGATCTATACGAGCAGTACTTC	CASSLFGTDLYEQYF
TRBV7-8	TRBD2	many	TRBJ2-7	TGTGCCAGCAGCTTATTAGGTAGCGGGGGTTCCTACGAGCAGTACTTC	CASSLLGSGGSYEQYF
TRBV11-2	-	few	TRBJ1-1	TGTGCCAGCATCCCAGCAAGACAGGCCTTAGTTGCTTTCTTT	CASIPARQALVAFF
TRBV7-2	-	many	TRBJ2-7	TGTGCCAGCAGCTACCTTAGGGCAGCCTTATACGAGCAGTACTTC	CASSYLRAALYEQYF
TRBV20-1	TRBD2	-	TRBJ2-1	TGCAGTGCTCTAGTTGGGACTAGTAGTTTCGATGAGCAGTTCTTC	CSALVGTSSFDEQFF
TRBV6-1	-	-	TRBJ2-6	TGTGCCAGCAGTGAATTAGGGGGGCTTAGATCTGGGGCCAACGTCCTGACTTTC	CASSELGGLRSGANVLTF
TRBV7-2	TRBD2	-	TRBJ2-3	TGTGCCAGCAGCAATCCCGGACTAGCGGGAGGTGGTCGGACAGATACGCAGTATTTT	CASSNPGLAGGGRTDTQYF
TRBV7-8	TRBD1	many	TRBJ1-2	TGTGCCAGCAGCTCAGCTCCGGGACAGGGGGGCGGCTACACCTTC	CASSSAPGQGGGYTF
TRBV19	-	few	TRBJ1-6	TGTGCCAGTATGACGAGCTCCTATAATTCACCCCTCCACTTT	CASMTSSYNSPLHF
TRBV14	TRBD2	few	TRBJ2-3	TGTGCCAGCAGCCAACGGAAACTAGCGGGGGGCACAGATACGCAGTATTTT	CASSQRKLAGGTDTQYF
TRBV7-6	-	-	TRBJ2-1	TGTGCCAGCAGCTTTTCCGGGAACCACAATGAGCAGTTCTTC	CASSFSGNHNEQFF
TRBV7-9	-	many	TRBJ1-2	TGTGCCAGCAGCTTGGGAGGGATCTCTGGCTACACCTTC	CASSLGGISGYTF
TRBV24-1	-	-	TRBJ1-5	TGTGCCACCAGTGATTTACTCCGGGCGGCTAATCAGCCCCAGCATTTT	CATSDLLRAANQPQHF
TRBV20-1	-	few	TRBJ1-4	TGCAGTGCTAGAGATGGGGGGGTGGCCCGGACCCATGCAACTAATGAAAAACTGTTTTTT	CSARDGGVARTHATNEKLFF